A single sample is the source of the 32 T cell receptor beta chains below, sequenced in a study of graft-versus-host responses after intestinal transplantation. For these receptors, no antigen is known. The repertoire was sequenced with immunoSEQ multiplex PCR; TCRdb's copy has only in-frame clones and lacks some. The top ten hold roughly 0.9% of the sample, which has 95,000 to 110,000 clones, more than 85% seen once. Sequencing was performed on unstimulated CD4+ T cells sorted from spleen or lymph node cells, taken before intestinal transplant. The receptor set was obtained from a human donor who received an intestinal transplant.

This rearrangement joins TRBV9 to TRBJ2-5; weak D call: TRBD2 (6 bases). CDR1 is SGDLS and CDR2 is YYNGEE in the germline V gene. The V end lost 2 bases, the J end lost 2 bases, and 13 bases lay between the germline ends. The CDR3 sequence is 15 residues long. The CDR3 nucleotides read TGTGCCAGCAGCGTTAGGGGCGCGGGGCAAGAGACCCAGTACTTC. This translates into CASSVRGAGQETQYF.

Here the CDR3 DNA reads TGTGCCAGCAGCCAAGATCCCGGGACTTTCAGCTCTGGAAACACCATATATTTT. Encoded protein: CASSQDPGTFSSGNTIYF. The gene calls are TRBV4-2 and TRBJ1-3, with D possibly matching TRBD1 (5 bases). The germline CDR1 and CDR2 sequences are LGHNA and YNFKEQ. CDR3 length: 18 residues. V was shortened by 0 bases and J by 0 bases, with 15 bases between the two germline ends.

The chain carries TRBV6-5 and TRBJ2-5; D not resolved. V was cut by 3 bases and J by 4 bases, with 12 bases left in between. The CDR3 is 14 amino acids. The V gene's germline CDR1 is MNHEY and CDR2 SVGAGI. In DNA, the CDR3 is TGTGCCAGCAGTTATTTCGCGAATTCAGAGACCCAGTACTTC. It translates to CASSYFANSETQYF.

This chain uses TRBV28 with TRBJ1-2, with 8 bases lining up with TRBD1. The length of the CDR3 is 15 residues. Germline CDR1 reads MDHEN; CDR2 reads SYDVKM. Trimming at V came to 5 bases and at J to 5 bases, leaving 10 bases not matched to a gene. In nucleotides, the CDR3 is TGTGCCAGCAGTGTCTCCACAGGGGGAGGGTATGGCTACACCTTC. This sequence encodes CASSVSTGGGYGYTF.

V gene TRBV28 combines with J gene TRBJ2-1; D gene unclear. The CDR3 length is 16 residues. The germline CDR1 and CDR2 sequences are MDHEN and SYDVKM. With 2 bases removed from V and 5 bases from J, the gap between germline ends came to 16 bases. CDR3 sequence reads: CASSLVRFGRNNEQFF. The CDR3 bases are TGTGCCAGCAGTTTAGTTCGTTTCGGCAGGAACAATGAGCAGTTCTTC.

This clone is a singleton in its sample. The gene calls are TRBV5-1 and TRBJ1-1, with 7 positions matching TRBD1. The V segment lost 6 bases and the J segment 1 base; nucleotides outside the gene matches: 3. The CDR3 length is 13 residues. The germline V gene has CDR1 SGHRS and CDR2 YFSETQ. The CDR3 loop reads CASTGQENTEAFF. The CDR3 DNA reads TGCGCCAGCACCGGACAGGAGAACACTGAAGCTTTCTTT.

The chain has TRBV10-3 and TRBJ1-2; 10 bases match TRBD1. The CDR3 loop spans 14 amino acids. Germline loops: CDR1 ENHRY, CDR2 SYGVKD. Losses at the gene ends were 2 bases for V and 3 bases for J; bases not matched to a gene: 0. CDR3 loop: CAISEGQGDYGYTF. CDR3 bases: TGTGCCATCAGTGAGGGACAGGGGGACTATGGCTACACCTTC.

The V call is TRBV5-1, the J call TRBJ2-2; D might be TRBD1 (6 bases). Germline V CDR1 and CDR2: SGHRS, YFSETQ. Trimming stripped 4 bases from V and 0 bases from J, with 13 bases between. The CDR3 is 16 amino acids. The CDR3 DNA is TGCGCCAGCAGCCCCCCAGGGACAACGAACACCGGGGAGCTGTTTTTT. Translated: CASSPPGTTNTGELFF. The full variable domain, in which reference TRBV5-1 and TRBJ2-2 provide the parts outside the CDR3, is KAGVTQTPRYLIKTRGQQVTLSCSPISGHRSVSWYQQTPGQGLQFLFEYFSETQRNKGNFPGRFSGRQFSNSRSEMNVSTLELGDSALYLCASSPPGTTNTGELFFGEGSRLTVL.

This clone was counted a few times. This sequence joins TRBV5-5 and TRBJ2-3; D is unresolved. There are 15 residues in the CDR3. The V gene's germline CDR1 is SGHKS and CDR2 YYEKEE (reference sequence). Trimming took 0 bases from V and 4 from J, leaving 12 bases between them. The CDR3 sequence is CASSLAGEKADTQYF. The DNA for the CDR3 is TGTGCCAGCAGCTTGGCTGGGGAAAAGGCAGATACGCAGTATTTT. Filled out from reference TRBV5-5 and TRBJ2-3, the complete variable domain reads DAGVTQSPTHLIKTRGQQVTLRCSPISGHKSVSWYQQVLGQGPQFIFQYYEKEERGRGNFPDRFSARQFPNYSSELNVNALLLGDSALYLCASSLAGEKADTQYFGPGTRLTVL.

The chain employs TRBV9 and TRBJ1-3; no reliable D call. This CDR3 has 13 residues. Germline loops: CDR1 SGDLS, CDR2 YYNGEE. V gave up 4 bases and J gave up 4 bases, with 9 bases separating them. The CDR3 here is CASSTGRGNTIYF. CDR3 bases: TGTGCCAGCAGCACCGGACGCGGAAACACCATATATTTT.

The rearrangement uses TRBV9 and TRBJ2-1; D is uncertain. This CDR3 has 14 amino acids. Trimming cost V 2 bases and J 2 bases, with 8 bases left between them. Germline V gene sequence: CDR1 SGDLS, CDR2 YYNGEE. The CDR3 DNA reads as TGTGCCAGCAGCGTGCCTGGGACCTACAATGAGCAGTTCTTC. It specifies CASSVPGTYNEQFF.

This chain joins TRBV2 and TRBJ2-2; 11 positions match TRBD2. Trimming cost V 7 bases and J 3 bases; bases outside gene matches: 13. This CDR3 contains 18 residues. Germline values: CDR1 SNHLY, CDR2 FYNNEI. The CDR3 nucleotides read TGTGCCAGCACTAGCTTTAGCGGGGGGGCCCGTTACACCGGGGAGCTGTTTTTT. It specifies CASTSFSGGARYTGELFF.

J is TRBJ2-3 and V is TRBV6-6; perhaps D is TRBD1 or TRBD2 (5 bases each). The CDR3 spans 12 residues. Between the trimmed V and J ends, which lost 7 bases and 4 bases, there was a span of 9 bases. Germline V gives CDR1 MNHNY, CDR2 SVGAGI (reference sequence). The DNA for the CDR3 is TGTGCCAGCATGGGACGTGCAGATACGCAGTATTTT. Protein: CASMGRADTQYF.

The rearrangement links TRBV27 to TRBJ2-7; D is ambiguous. CDR1 is MNHEY and CDR2 is SMNVEV in the germline V gene (reference sequence). Trimming shortened V by 2 bases and J by 2 bases, and 10 bases separated the two germline ends. CDR3 length: 14 residues. The DNA for the CDR3 is TGTGCCAGCAGTTTAAGGGCCCTTCCCTACGAGCAGTACTTC. This sequence encodes CASSLRALPYEQYF.

The rearrangement uses TRBV9 and TRBJ2-3; 9 bases line up with TRBD1. V dropped 2 bases and J dropped 2; count of bases not matched to a gene: 6. The CDR3 is 16 amino acids. CDR1 is SGDLS, CDR2 YYNGEE, per germline. In DNA, the CDR3 is TGTGCCAGCAGCGTTTTCGGGACAGGGATCACAGATACGCAGTATTTT. Amino acids: CASSVFGTGITDTQYF. Together with reference TRBV9 and TRBJ2-3, the CDR3 gives the full variable domain: DSGVTQTPKHLITATGQRVTLRCSPRSGDLSVYWYQQSLDQGLQFLIQYYNGEERAKGNILERFSAQQFPDLHSELNLSSLELGDSALYFCASSVFGTGITDTQYFGPGTRLTVL.

The rearrangement uses TRBV6-1 and TRBJ2-5, with a tentative D call TRBD2 (6 bases). V lost 6 bases and J 5 bases, leaving 13 bases between the germline ends. CDR1 is MNHNS and CDR2 is SASEGT in the germline V gene. The CDR3 contains 13 residues. The CDR3 loop is CASRGGPRETQYF. In nucleotides, the CDR3 is TGTGCCAGCAGGGGAGGCCCTCGGGAGACCCAGTACTTC.

The chain uses TRBV12-5 and TRBJ2-2, with 9 positions matching TRBD2. Losses at the gene ends were 2 bases for V and 6 bases for J; bases not matched to a gene: 10. From germline, CDR1 is LGHNT and CDR2 FRNRAP. The CDR3 covers 17 residues. The CDR3 sequence is CASGLTSSGRKAGELFF. The CDR3 region has the DNA TGTGCTAGTGGTTTGACGTCCAGCGGGAGGAAAGCCGGGGAGCTGTTTTTT.

The J gene is TRBJ1-2, the V gene TRBV6-5; D possibly corresponds to TRBD1 (5 bases). CDR1 is MNHEY and CDR2 is SVGAGI in the germline V gene. CDR3 length equals 14 residues. V lost 2 bases, J lost 8 bases, and 15 bases lay in between. The CDR3 DNA reads as TGTGCCAGCAGTTACGTATTCGGGGCAGGGGGCTACACCTTC. Encoded protein: CASSYVFGAGGYTF.

This clone was seen only a few times. The chain joins TRBV7-3 to TRBJ2-2; 12 bases are shared with TRBD2. V lost 5 bases and J lost 6; bases outside the gene matches: 10. Germline V gene data show CDR1 as SGHTA and CDR2 as FQGTGA. This CDR3 has 17 residues. Here the CDR3 reads CASSPQATSGSAGELFF. CDR3 DNA sequence: TGTGCCAGCAGCCCCCAGGCGACTAGCGGGAGCGCCGGGGAGCTGTTTTTT.

This chain links TRBV27 with TRBJ1-1; no reliable D call. In germline, CDR1 is MNHEY, CDR2 SMNVEV (reference sequence). The germline V and J ends were trimmed by 2 bases and 7 bases, with 17 bases remaining between them. This CDR3 has 15 residues. The CDR3, as DNA: TGTGCCAGCAGTTTAGTCTCGCCGGGGAAGGGTGAAGCTTTCTTT. Translation gives CASSLVSPGKGEAFF.

This clone was found once. The rearrangement uses TRBV6-6 and TRBJ1-5; the D is unclear. The CDR3 contains 15 residues. Between the trimmed V and J ends, which lost 0 bases and 3 bases, there was a span of 9 bases. Germline CDR1 and CDR2: MNHNY and SVGAGI (reference sequence). CDR3 nucleotides: TGTGCCAGCAGTTACTCGATAGACCCCAATCAGCCCCAGCATTTT. It yields the protein CASSYSIDPNQPQHF.

V and J are TRBV5-6 and TRBJ2-5, with unresolved D. Looked up from germline, CDR1 is SGHDT and CDR2 is YYEEEE. This CDR3 is 13 amino acids long. The ends were cut back, 1 base at V and 5 bases at J, with 9 bases in the middle. CDR3 protein: CASSLIGQETQYF. As DNA, the CDR3 is TGTGCCAGCAGCTTGATCGGGCAGGAGACCCAGTACTTC.

CDR3 loop: CASSPSWGAINIQYF. Written as DNA, the CDR3 is TGTGCCAGCAGTCCCTCCTGGGGGGCGATAAACATTCAGTACTTC. V is TRBV28 and J is TRBJ2-4; possibly TRBD1 or TRBD2 for D (6 bases each). The V gene's germline CDR1 is MDHEN and CDR2 SYDVKM. The CDR3 runs to 15 residues. Trimming cost V 5 bases and J 6 bases, with 17 bases left between them.

The chain joins TRBV19 to TRBJ2-7, with D unresolved. Trimming removed 5 bases from V and 4 bases from J, with 12 bases in between. This CDR3 spans 13 amino acids. CDR1 and CDR2 (germline): LNHDA, SQIVND (reference sequence). The chain's CDR3 is CASSYRLGYEQYF. CDR3 DNA: TGTGCCAGTAGTTATAGGTTGGGGTACGAGCAGTACTTC.

The chain recombines TRBV5-5 with TRBJ1-4; 7 nucleotides align to TRBD1. This CDR3 has 16 residues. The junction had 9 bases not matched to a gene; V was cut back by 4 bases and J by 3 bases. CDR1 is SGHKS, CDR2 YYEKEE, per germline (reference sequence). The CDR3 DNA reads TGTGCCAGCAGCCGGCAACTCGACAGGGCTAATGAAAAACTGTTTTTT. Translated, it gives CASSRQLDRANEKLFF.

This clone was seen a handful of times. CDR3 loop: CASSRQGHNEQFF. The CDR3 coding sequence is TGTGCCAGCAGCAGACAGGGCCACAATGAGCAGTTCTTC. The chain combines TRBV6-5 with TRBJ2-1, with 7 positions matching TRBD1. Germline CDR1 reads MNHEY; CDR2 reads SVGAGI. V shed 6 bases and J 5 bases; nucleotides not matched to a gene: 4. The CDR3 has 13 amino acids.

V usage is TRBV4-2 and J usage is TRBJ2-6; a weak D match, TRBD2 (5 bases). The CDR3 is made up of 21 amino acids. V was trimmed by 1 base and J by 2 bases, leaving 24 bases between them. Germline assignment: CDR1 LGHNA and CDR2 YNFKEQ. CDR3 region: CASSQGAVRTGEVAGANVLTF. CDR3 DNA: TGTGCCAGCAGCCAAGGAGCGGTGAGGACCGGAGAGGTCGCTGGGGCCAACGTCCTGACTTTC.

The chain uses TRBV28 and TRBJ1-4; no definite D call. Trimming stripped 11 bases from V and 3 bases from J, with 13 bases between. Looked up from germline, CDR1 is MDHEN and CDR2 is SYDVKM. This CDR3 is 13 amino acids long. In DNA, the CDR3 is TGTGCCCTCGGTGGGCCCTCTAATGAAAAACTGTTTTTT. It codes for CALGGPSNEKLFF.

The chain employs TRBV9 and TRBJ2-1; TRBD1 or TRBD2 may be the D gene (5 bases each). The length of the CDR3 is 16 residues. V lost 0 bases and J lost 8, with 18 bases in between. Germline loops: CDR1 SGDLS, CDR2 YYNGEE. In DNA form, the CDR3 reads TGTGCCAGCAGCGTAGCTAGCCAACGGGGCCAGGATGAGCAGTTCTTC. It codes for CASSVASQRGQDEQFF.

J is TRBJ1-2 and V is TRBV20-1; D gene ambiguous. This CDR3 has 11 amino acids. The germline CDR1 and CDR2 sequences are DFQATT and SNEGSKA (reference sequence). Trimming left V 7 bases short and J 2 bases short, with 8 bases between. DNA for the CDR3: TGCAGTGTAGCAACGAACTATGGCTACACCTTC. Protein product: CSVATNYGYTF.

The chain carries TRBV4-1 and TRBJ2-1; D unclear. This CDR3 spans 13 amino acids. Looked up from germline, CDR1 is MGHRA and CDR2 is YSYEKL. Trimming left V 0 bases short and J 10 bases short, with 10 bases between. The CDR3 sequence is CASSQERPPEQFF. The CDR3 DNA sequence: TGCGCCAGCAGCCAAGAGCGGCCGCCGGAGCAGTTCTTC.

This clone showed up just once. The V call is TRBV6-1, the J call TRBJ2-5; D not resolved. Germline CDR1 and CDR2: MNHNS and SASEGT. V was shortened by 5 bases and J by 2 bases, with 9 bases between the two germline ends. The CDR3 extends over 13 amino acids. CDR3 sequence: CASSRVLQETQYF. CDR3 nucleotide sequence: TGTGCCAGCAGTCGGGTCTTACAAGAGACCCAGTACTTC.